The 4 T cell receptor beta chains reported below all come from one sample, sequenced in a study of cytomegalovirus exposure and HLA in healthy donors. Primers included in the PCR were 60 Vbeta and 13 Jbeta primers. The data were produced by immunoSEQ multiplex PCR, yet TCRdb's version contains in-frame clones alone and is incomplete. This table has around 200,000 clones, 80% appearing once. Sequencing input: PBMCs. The receptors were gathered from a boy between 5 and 17 years old in good health and CMV-seronegative.

This rearrangement joins TRBV14 to TRBJ2-5; TRBD2 matches at 7 bases. V trimming: 1 base; J trimming: 2 bases; junction bases outside the gene matches: 10. The CDR3 has 17 residues. The germline gives CDR1 SGHDN, CDR2 FVKESK. The chain's CDR3 is CASSQGSGGYRQETQYF. The CDR3 DNA is TGTGCCAGCAGCCAAGGGTCGGGGGGATATCGACAAGAGACCCAGTACTTC.

This clone came up a few times. The chain employs TRBV19 and TRBJ2-7; TRBD1 aligns across 9 bases. Per germline, CDR1 LNHDA and CDR2 SQIVND (reference sequence). CDR3 size: 16 residues. J was trimmed by 7 bases and V by 1 base; bases with no gene match: 11. The CDR3 region has the DNA TGTGCCAGTAGTATAGCTGGACAGGGGATCCCTGCGGAGCAGTACTTC. Translation: CASSIAGQGIPAEQYF.

The chain's CDR3 is CASSAGTGGHLNYGYTF. In DNA, the CDR3 is TGCGCCAGCAGCGCCGGGACAGGGGGCCACTTAAACTATGGCTACACCTTC. The chain uses TRBV5-1 and TRBJ1-2; 12 bases are shared with TRBD1. Germline lookup yields CDR1 SGHRS and CDR2 YFSETQ. The V and J ends lost 4 bases and 2 bases, in that order; junction bases with no gene match: 9. The CDR3 totals 17 residues. The complete variable domain, with remaining parts taken from reference TRBV5-1 and TRBJ1-2, reads KAGVTQTPRYLIKTRGQQVTLSCSPISGHRSVSWYQQTPGQGLQFLFEYFSETQRNKGNFPGRFSGRQFSNSRSEMNVSTLELGDSALYLCASSAGTGGHLNYGYTFGSGTRLTVV.

The chain has TRBV6-1 and TRBJ2-1; D might be TRBD2 (5 bases). The V end was cut by 4 bases, the J end by 6 bases, with 10 bases between. Germline CDR1 and CDR2: MNHNS and SASEGT. The CDR3 is made up of 13 amino acids. In DNA, the CDR3 is TGTGCCAGCAGTGTCGCGGGTTTCAATGAGCAGTTCTTC. Translating it yields CASSVAGFNEQFF.